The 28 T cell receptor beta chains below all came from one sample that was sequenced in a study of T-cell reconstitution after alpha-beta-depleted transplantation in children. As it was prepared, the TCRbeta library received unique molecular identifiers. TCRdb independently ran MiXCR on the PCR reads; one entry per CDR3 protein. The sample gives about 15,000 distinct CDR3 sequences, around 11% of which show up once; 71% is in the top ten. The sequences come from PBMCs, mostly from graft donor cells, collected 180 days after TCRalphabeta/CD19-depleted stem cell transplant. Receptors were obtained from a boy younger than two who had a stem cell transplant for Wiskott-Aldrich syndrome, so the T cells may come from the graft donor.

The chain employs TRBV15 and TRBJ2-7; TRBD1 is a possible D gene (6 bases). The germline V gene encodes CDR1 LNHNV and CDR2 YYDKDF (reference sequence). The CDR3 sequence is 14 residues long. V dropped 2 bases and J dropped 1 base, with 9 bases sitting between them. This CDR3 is CATSRNTGSYEQYF. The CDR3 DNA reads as TGTGCCACCAGCAGAAATACAGGGTCCTACGAGCAGTACTTC. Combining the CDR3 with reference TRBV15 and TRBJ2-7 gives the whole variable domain DAMVIQNPRYQVTQFGKPVTLSCSQTLNHNVMYWYQQKSSQAPKLLFHYYDKDFNNEADTPDNFQSRRPNTSFCFLDIRSPGLGDTAMYLCATSRNTGSYEQYFGPGTRLTVT.

CDR3 DNA sequence: TGCGCCAGCAGCTTGGGCGGCTCCTACAATGAGCAGTTCTTC. Translated, it gives CASSLGGSYNEQFF. The chain combines TRBV5-1 with TRBJ2-1; D gene uncertain. Germline assignment: CDR1 SGHRS and CDR2 YFSETQ. This CDR3 spans 14 amino acids. Trimming removed 0 bases from V and 0 bases from J, with 4 bases in between.

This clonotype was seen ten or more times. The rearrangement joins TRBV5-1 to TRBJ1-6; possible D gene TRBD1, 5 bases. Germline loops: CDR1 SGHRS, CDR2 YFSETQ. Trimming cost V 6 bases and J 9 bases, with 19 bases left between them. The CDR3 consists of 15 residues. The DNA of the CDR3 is TGCGCCAGCAAAGGGGTCGGCCGCTTCGGTTCACCCCTCCACTTT. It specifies CASKGVGRFGSPLHF.

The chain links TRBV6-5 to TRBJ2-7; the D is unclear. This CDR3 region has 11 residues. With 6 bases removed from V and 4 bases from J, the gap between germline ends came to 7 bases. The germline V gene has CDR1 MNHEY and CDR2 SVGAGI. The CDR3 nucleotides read TGTGCCAGCAGGGCAGTGTACGAGCAGTACTTC. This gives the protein CASRAVYEQYF.

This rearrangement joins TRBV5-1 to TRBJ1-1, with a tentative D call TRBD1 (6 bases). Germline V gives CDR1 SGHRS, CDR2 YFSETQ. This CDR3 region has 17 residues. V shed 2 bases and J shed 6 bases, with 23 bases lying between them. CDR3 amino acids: CASSLPRGMRLSSEAFF. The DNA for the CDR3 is TGCGCCAGCAGCTTACCGAGGGGGATGCGCCTCTCATCTGAAGCTTTCTTT.

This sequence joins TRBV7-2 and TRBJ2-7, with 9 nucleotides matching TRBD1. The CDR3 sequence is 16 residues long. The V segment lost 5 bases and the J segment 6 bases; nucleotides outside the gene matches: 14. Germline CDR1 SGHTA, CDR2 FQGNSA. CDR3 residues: CASSLSSGTGKGEQYF. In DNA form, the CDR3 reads TGTGCCAGCAGCCTATCCTCCGGGACAGGGAAGGGCGAGCAGTACTTC.

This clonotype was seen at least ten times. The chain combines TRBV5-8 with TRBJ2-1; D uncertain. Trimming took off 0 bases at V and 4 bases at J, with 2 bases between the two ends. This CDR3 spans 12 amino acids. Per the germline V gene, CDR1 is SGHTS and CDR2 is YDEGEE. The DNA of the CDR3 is TGTGCCAGCAGCTTGGCATACAATGAGCAGTTCTTC. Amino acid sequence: CASSLAYNEQFF.

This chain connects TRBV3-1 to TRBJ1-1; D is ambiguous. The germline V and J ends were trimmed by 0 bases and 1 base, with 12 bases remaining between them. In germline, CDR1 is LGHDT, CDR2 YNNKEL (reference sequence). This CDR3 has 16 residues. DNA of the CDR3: TGTGCCAGCAGCCAAGATAGGAGGCAGCCGAACACTGAAGCTTTCTTT. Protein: CASSQDRRQPNTEAFF.

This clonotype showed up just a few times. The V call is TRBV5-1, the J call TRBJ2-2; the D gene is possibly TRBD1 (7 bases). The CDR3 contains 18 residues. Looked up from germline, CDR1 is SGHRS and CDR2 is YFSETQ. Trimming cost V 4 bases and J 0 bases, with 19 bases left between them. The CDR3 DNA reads TGCGCCAGCAGCCCAAGGTGGCGGGGACAGACGAACACCGGGGAGCTGTTTTTT. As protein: CASSPRWRGQTNTGELFF.

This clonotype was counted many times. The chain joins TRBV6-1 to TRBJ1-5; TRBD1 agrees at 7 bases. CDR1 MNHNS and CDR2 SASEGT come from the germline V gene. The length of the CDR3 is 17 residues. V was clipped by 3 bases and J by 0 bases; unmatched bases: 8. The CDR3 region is CASSEGQQRGSNQPQHF. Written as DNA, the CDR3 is TGTGCCAGCAGTGAGGGACAGCAACGTGGTAGCAATCAGCCCCAGCATTTT.

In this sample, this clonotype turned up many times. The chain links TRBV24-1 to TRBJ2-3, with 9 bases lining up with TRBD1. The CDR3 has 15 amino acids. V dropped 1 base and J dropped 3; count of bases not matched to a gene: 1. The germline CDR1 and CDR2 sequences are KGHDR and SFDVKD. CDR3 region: CATSDFGTGTDTQYF. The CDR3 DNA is TGTGCCACCAGTGATTTTGGGACAGGGACAGATACGCAGTATTTT.

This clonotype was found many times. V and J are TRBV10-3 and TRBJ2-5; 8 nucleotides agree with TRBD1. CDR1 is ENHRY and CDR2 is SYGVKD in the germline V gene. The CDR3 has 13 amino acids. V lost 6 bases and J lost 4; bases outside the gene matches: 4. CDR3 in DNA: TGTGCCATCAGCAACAGGGGGGCAGAGACCCAGTACTTC. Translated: CAISNRGAETQYF.

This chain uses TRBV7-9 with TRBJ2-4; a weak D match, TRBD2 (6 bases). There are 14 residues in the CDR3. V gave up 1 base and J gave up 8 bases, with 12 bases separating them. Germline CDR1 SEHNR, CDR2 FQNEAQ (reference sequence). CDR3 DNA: TGTGCCAGCAGCTTAGTCTGGGGGGAGGACATTCAGTACTTC. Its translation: CASSLVWGEDIQYF.

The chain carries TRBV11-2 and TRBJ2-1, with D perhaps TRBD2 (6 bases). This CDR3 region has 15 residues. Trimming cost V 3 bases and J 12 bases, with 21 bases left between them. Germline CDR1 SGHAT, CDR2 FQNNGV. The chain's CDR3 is CASSFSSGMGGGQFF. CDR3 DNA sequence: TGTGCCAGCAGCTTTTCTTCCGGGATGGGAGGCGGGCAGTTCTTC.

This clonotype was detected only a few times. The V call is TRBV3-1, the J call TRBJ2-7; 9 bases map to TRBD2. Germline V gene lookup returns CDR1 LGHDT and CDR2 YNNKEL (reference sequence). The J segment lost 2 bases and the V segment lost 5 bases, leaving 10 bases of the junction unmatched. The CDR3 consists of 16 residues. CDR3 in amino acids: CASSEGLAGEAYEQYF. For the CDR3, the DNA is TGTGCCAGCAGCGAGGGGTTAGCGGGAGAAGCCTACGAGCAGTACTTC.

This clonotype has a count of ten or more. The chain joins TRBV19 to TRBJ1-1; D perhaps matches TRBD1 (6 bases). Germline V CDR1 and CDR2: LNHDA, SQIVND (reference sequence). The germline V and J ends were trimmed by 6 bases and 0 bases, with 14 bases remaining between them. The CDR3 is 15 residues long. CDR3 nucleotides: TGTGCCAGTAGCCCATGGGGGGGGCTGAACACTGAAGCTTTCTTT. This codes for CASSPWGGLNTEAFF. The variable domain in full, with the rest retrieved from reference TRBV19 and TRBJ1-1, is DGGITQSPKYLFRKEGQNVTLSCEQNLNHDAMYWYRQDPGQGLRLIYYSQIVNDFQKGDIAEGYSVSREKKESFPLTVTSAQKNPTAFYLCASSPWGGLNTEAFFGQGTRLTVV.

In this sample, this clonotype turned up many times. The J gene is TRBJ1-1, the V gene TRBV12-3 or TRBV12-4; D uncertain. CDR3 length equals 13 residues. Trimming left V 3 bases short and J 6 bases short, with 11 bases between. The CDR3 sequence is CASSFTLKPEAFF. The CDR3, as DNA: TGTGCCAGCAGTTTTACCCTCAAGCCTGAAGCTTTCTTT.

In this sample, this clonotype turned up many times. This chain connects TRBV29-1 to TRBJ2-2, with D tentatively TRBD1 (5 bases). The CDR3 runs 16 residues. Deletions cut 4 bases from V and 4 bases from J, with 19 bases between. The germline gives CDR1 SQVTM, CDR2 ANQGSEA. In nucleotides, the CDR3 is TGCAGCGTTGCTCACAGGTATTTTTCCAGCACCGGGGAGCTGTTTTTT. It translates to CSVAHRYFSSTGELFF.

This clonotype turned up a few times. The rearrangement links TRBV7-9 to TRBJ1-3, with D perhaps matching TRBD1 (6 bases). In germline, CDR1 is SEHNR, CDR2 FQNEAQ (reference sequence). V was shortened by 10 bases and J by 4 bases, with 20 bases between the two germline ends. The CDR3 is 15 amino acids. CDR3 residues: CATAKLTGKGNTIYF. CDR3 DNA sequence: TGTGCCACCGCCAAACTTACAGGGAAAGGAAACACCATATATTTT.

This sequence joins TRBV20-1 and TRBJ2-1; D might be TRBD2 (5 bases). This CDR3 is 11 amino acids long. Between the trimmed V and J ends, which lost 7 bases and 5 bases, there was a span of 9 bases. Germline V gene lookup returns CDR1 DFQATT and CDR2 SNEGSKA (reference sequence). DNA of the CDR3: TGCAGTGTTGGGGAGAACAATGAGCAGTTCTTC. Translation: CSVGENNEQFF.

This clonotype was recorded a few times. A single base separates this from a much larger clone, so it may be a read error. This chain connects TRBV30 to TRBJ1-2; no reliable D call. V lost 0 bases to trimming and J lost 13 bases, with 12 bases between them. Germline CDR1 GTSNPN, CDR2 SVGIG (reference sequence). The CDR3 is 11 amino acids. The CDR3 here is CAWSVAEGLTF. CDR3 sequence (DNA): TGTGCCTGGAGTGTAGCGGAAGGACTCACCTTC.

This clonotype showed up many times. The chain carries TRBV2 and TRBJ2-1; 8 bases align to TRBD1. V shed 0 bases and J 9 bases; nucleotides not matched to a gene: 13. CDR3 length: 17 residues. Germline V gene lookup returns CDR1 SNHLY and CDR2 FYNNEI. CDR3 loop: CASSEALQGRGQGEQFF. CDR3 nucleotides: TGTGCCAGCAGTGAAGCGCTTCAGGGCAGGGGGCAGGGTGAGCAGTTCTTC. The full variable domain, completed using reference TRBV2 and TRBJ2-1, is EPEVTQTPSHQVTQMGQEVILRCVPISNHLYFYWYRQILGQKVEFLVSFYNNEISEKSEIFDDQFSVERPDGSNFTLKIRSTKLEDSAMYFCASSEALQGRGQGEQFFGPGTRLTVL.

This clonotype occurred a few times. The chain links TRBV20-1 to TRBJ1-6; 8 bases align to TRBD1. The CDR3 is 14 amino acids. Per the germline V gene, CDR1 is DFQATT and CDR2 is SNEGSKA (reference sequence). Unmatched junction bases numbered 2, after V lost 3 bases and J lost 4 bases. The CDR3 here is CSASQGAYNSPLHF. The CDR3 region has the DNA TGCAGTGCTAGCCAGGGGGCTTATAATTCACCCCTCCACTTT.

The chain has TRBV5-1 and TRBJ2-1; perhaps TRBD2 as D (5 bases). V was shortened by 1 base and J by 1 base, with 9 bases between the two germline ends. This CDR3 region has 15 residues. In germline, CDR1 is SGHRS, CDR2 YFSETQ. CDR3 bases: TGCGCCAGCAGCTTGAGGACTCCTTCCTACAATGAGCAGTTCTTC. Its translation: CASSLRTPSYNEQFF.

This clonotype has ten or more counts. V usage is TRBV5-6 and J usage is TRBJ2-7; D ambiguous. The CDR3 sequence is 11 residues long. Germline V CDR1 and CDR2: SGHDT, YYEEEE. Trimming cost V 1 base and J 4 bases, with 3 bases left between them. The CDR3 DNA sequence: TGTGCCAGCAGCTTGTTTTACGAGCAGTACTTC. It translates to CASSLFYEQYF. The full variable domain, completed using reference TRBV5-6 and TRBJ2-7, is DAGVTQSPTHLIKTRGQQVTLRCSPKSGHDTVSWYQQALGQGPQFIFQYYEEEERQRGNFPDRFSGHQFPNYSSELNVNALLLGDSALYLCASSLFYEQYFGPGTRLTVT.

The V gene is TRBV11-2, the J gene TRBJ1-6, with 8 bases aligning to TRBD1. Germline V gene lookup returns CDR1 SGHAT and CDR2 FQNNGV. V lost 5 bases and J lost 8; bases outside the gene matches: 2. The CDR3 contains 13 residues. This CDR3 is CASSADRDSPLHF. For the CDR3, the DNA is TGTGCCAGCAGCGCGGACAGGGATTCACCCCTCCACTTT.

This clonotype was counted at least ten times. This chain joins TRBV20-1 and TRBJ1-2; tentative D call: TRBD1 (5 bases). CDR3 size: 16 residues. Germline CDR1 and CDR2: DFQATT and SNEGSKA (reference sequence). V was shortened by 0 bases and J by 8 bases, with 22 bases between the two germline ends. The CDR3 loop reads CSARDRGVWGSLGYTF. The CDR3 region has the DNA TGCAGTGCTAGAGATCGGGGGGTTTGGGGGTCTTTGGGCTACACCTTC.

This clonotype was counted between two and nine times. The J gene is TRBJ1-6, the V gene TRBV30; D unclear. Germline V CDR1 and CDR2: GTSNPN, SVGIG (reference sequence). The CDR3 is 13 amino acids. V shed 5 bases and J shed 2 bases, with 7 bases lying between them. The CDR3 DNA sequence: TGTGCCTGGGCCGGGACCTATAATTCACCCCTCCACTTT. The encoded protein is CAWAGTYNSPLHF.